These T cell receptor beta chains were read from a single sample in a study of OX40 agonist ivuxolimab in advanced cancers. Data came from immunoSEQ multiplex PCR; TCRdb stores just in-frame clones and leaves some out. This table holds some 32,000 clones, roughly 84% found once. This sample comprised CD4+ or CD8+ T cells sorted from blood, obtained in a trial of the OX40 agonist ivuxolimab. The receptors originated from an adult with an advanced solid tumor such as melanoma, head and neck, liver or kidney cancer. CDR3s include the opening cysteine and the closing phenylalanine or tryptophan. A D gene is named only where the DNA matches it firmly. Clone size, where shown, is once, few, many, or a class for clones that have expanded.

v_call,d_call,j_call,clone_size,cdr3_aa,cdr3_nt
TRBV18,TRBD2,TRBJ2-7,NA,CASSSEASGRPYEQYF,TGTGCCAGCTCCTCAGAGGCTAGCGGGAGACCCTACGAGCAGTACTTC
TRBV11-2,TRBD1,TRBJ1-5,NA,CASSLQGGYQPQHF,TGTGCCAGCAGCTTACAGGGGGGGTATCAGCCCCAGCATTTT
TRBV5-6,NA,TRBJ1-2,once,CASSLEGTLGYTF,TGTGCCAGCAGCTTGGAAGGGACACTTGGCTACACCTTC
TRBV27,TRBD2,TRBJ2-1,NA,CASSFTSDSYNEQFF,TGTGCCAGCAGTTTTACTAGCGACTCCTACAATGAGCAGTTCTTC
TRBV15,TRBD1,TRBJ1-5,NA,CATSRDSSTGVGNQPQHF,TGTGCCACCAGCAGAGATTCGTCGACAGGGGTAGGCAATCAGCCCCAGCATTTT
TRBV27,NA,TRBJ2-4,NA,CASRPGWAKNIQYF,TGTGCCAGCAGACCCGGGTGGGCCAAAAACATTCAGTACTTC
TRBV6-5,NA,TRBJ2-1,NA,CASSYSRVGEEQFF,TGTGCCAGCAGTTACTCGCGGGTAGGAGAAGAGCAGTTCTTC
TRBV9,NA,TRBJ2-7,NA,CASSPSGDPIYEQYF,TGTGCCAGCAGCCCCTCCGGGGACCCCATCTACGAGCAGTACTTC
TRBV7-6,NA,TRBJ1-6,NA,CASSLLAPPDWSSYNSPLHF,TGTGCCAGCAGCTTACTAGCCCCTCCAGACTGGAGCTCCTATAATTCACCCCTCCACTTT
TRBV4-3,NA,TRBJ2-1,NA,CASSQDGGAGNEQFF,TGCGCCAGCAGCCAAGATGGGGGGGCAGGGAATGAGCAGTTCTTC
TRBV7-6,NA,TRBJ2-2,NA,CASSLGTSGELFF,TGTGCCAGCAGCTTAGGGACATCCGGGGAGCTGTTTTTT
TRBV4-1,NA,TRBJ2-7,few,CASSLGGGRTYEQYF,TGCGCCAGCAGCCTGGGGGGGGGCCGAACCTACGAGCAGTACTTC
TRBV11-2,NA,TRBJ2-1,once,CASSSSGTYSYNEQFF,TGTGCCAGCAGCTCATCCGGGACGTACTCCTACAATGAGCAGTTCTTC
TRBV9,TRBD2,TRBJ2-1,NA,CASSPYYSGGANEQFF,TGTGCCAGCAGCCCCTACTATAGCGGGGGGGCCAATGAGCAGTTCTTC
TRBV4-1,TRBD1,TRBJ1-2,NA,CASSPRDRASNYGYTF,TGCGCCAGCAGCCCACGGGACAGGGCCTCTAACTATGGCTACACCTTC
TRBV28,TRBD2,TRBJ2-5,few,CASSLLPGLAGLQETQYF,TGTGCCAGCAGTTTATTGCCGGGACTAGCGGGATTACAAGAGACCCAGTACTTC
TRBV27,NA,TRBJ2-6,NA,CASSPPGTESSGANVLTF,TGTGCCAGCAGTCCACCGGGGACGGAGAGCTCTGGGGCCAACGTCCTGACTTTC
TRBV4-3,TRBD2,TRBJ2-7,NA,CASSQGPSGGAYEQYF,TGCGCCAGCAGCCAAGGCCCTAGCGGGGGGGCCTACGAGCAGTACTTC
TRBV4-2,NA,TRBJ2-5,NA,CASSQDLETQYF,TGTGCCAGCAGCCAAGATCTGGAGACCCAGTACTTC
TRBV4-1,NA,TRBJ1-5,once,CASSPSDSNQPQHF,TGCGCCAGCAGTCCCTCAGATAGCAATCAGCCCCAGCATTTT
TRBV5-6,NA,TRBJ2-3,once,CASSRWGEQTDTQYF,TGTGCCAGCAGCCGTTGGGGGGAACAGACAGATACGCAGTATTTT
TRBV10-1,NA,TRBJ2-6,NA,CASTLRGRTDYLSGANVLTF,TGCGCCAGCACTCTCCGGGGGAGGACGGACTATCTCTCTGGGGCCAACGTCCTGACTTTC
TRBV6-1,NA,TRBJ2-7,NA,CASGRRVTYEQYF,TGTGCCAGCGGGAGGAGGGTCACCTACGAGCAGTACTTC
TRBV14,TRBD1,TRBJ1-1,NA,CASSPVWTGENTEAFF,TGTGCCAGCAGCCCCGTCTGGACAGGAGAGAACACTGAAGCTTTCTTT
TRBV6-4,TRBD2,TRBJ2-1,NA,CASSGTSGGGFDEQFF,TGTGCCAGCAGCGGAACTAGCGGGGGCGGGTTTGATGAGCAGTTCTTC
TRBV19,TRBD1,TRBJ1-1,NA,CASSMEGQENTEAFF,TGTGCCAGTAGTATGGAAGGACAGGAGAACACTGAAGCTTTCTTT
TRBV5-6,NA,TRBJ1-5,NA,CASSLYRWGNQPQHF,TGTGCCAGCAGCTTGTACAGATGGGGCAATCAGCCCCAGCATTTT
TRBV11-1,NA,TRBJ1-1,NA,CASSLGRLNTEAFF,TGTGCCAGCAGCTTGGGCAGGTTGAACACTGAAGCTTTCTTT
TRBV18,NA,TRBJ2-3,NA,CASSHGTRRTDTQYF,TGTGCCAGCTCACACGGGACCCGCCGGACAGATACGCAGTATTTT
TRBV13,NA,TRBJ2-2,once,CASSSLESGGELFF,TGTGCCAGCAGTTCACTAGAATCGGGCGGGGAGCTGTTTTTT
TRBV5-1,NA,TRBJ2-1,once,CASAVGGRNNEQFF,TGCGCCAGCGCCGTGGGGGGGCGCAACAATGAGCAGTTCTTC
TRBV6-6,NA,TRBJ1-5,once,CASNPGGQGTQPQHF,TGTGCCAGCAACCCTGGGGGGCAGGGAACTCAGCCCCAGCATTTT
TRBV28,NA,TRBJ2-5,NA,CASSLSFSETQYF,TGTGCCAGCAGTTTATCGTTTTCGGAGACCCAGTACTTC
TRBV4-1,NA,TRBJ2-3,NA,CASSQGEYRGQDTQYF,TGCGCCAGCAGCCAAGGAGAATACCGGGGGCAAGATACGCAGTATTTT
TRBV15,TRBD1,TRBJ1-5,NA,CATSTHRGHSNQPQHF,TGCGCCACCAGCACCCACAGGGGGCATAGCAATCAGCCCCAGCATTTT
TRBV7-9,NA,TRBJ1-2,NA,CASSLGAGDTYGYTF,TGTGCCAGCAGCTTAGGGGCAGGGGATACCTATGGCTACACCTTC
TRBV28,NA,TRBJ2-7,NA,CASLTRGLSYEQYF,TGTGCCAGCCTGACAAGGGGCCTCTCCTACGAGCAGTACTTC
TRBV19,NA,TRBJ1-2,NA,CASRDGNYGYTF,TGTGCCAGTAGGGACGGTAACTATGGCTACACCTTC
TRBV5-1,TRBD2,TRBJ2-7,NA,CASSLLLAGGLDEQYF,TGCGCCAGCAGCTTGCTACTAGCGGGGGGTTTAGACGAGCAGTACTTC
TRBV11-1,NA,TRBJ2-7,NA,CASSLPGRHEQYF,TGTGCCAGCAGCTTACCAGGTCGGCACGAGCAGTACTTC
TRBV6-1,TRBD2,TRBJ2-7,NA,CASSDLFRTSGNYEQYF,TGTGCCAGCAGTGATCTATTCCGGACTAGCGGGAACTACGAGCAGTACTTC
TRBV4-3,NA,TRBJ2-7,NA,CASSRGTESYEQYF,TGCGCCAGCAGCCGCGGGACGGAGTCCTACGAGCAGTACTTC
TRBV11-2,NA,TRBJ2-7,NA,CASRRGRSVRQYEQYF,TGTGCCAGCAGGAGGGGGAGGTCGGTCCGTCAGTACGAGCAGTACTTC
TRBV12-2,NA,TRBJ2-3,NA,CASRLGRASTDTQYF,TGTGCAAGTCGCTTAGGTAGGGCTAGCACAGATACGCAGTATTTT
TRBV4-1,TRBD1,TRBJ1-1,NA,CASSPQGAGAFF,TGCGCCAGCAGCCCACAGGGGGCGGGAGCTTTCTTT
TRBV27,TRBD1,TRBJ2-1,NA,CASSLDGQGYEQFF,TGTGCCAGCAGTTTAGACGGACAGGGGTATGAGCAGTTCTTC
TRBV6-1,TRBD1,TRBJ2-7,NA,CASSAGGSYEQYF,TGTGCCAGCAGTGCAGGGGGCTCCTACGAGCAGTACTTC
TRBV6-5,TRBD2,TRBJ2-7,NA,CASSQLAGASEQYF,TGTGCCAGCAGTCAACTAGCGGGAGCCTCCGAGCAGTACTTC
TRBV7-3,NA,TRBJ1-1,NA,CASSRGTNTEAFF,TGTGCCAGCAGCCGCGGGACGAACACTGAAGCTTTCTTT
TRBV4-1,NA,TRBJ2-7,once,CASSENRDTLKEQYF,TGCGCCAGCAGCGAAAACCGGGACACCCTAAAAGAGCAGTACTTC
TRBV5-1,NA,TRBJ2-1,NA,CASSLSPGYNEQFF,TGCGCCAGCAGCTTGTCACCAGGCTACAATGAGCAGTTCTTC
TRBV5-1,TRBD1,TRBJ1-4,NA,CASSEEDRAWEKLFF,TGCGCCAGCAGCGAGGAGGACAGGGCATGGGAAAAACTGTTTTTT
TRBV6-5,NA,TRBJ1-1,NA,CASSSAREAFF,TGTGCCAGCAGTTCAGCCAGGGAAGCTTTCTTT
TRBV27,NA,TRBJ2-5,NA,CASSPGGHHRTQETQYF,TGTGCCAGCAGTCCTGGGGGACATCACCGGACCCAAGAGACCCAGTACTTC
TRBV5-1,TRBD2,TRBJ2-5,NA,CASSFGLAGAGETQYF,TGCGCCAGCAGCTTTGGGCTAGCGGGAGCGGGGGAGACCCAGTACTTC
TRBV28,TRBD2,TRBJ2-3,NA,CASSLGGGATDTQYF,TGTGCCAGCAGTTTGGGCGGGGGGGCCACAGATACGCAGTATTTT
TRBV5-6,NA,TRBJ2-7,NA,CASSLGGPYEQYF,TGTGCCAGCAGCTTGGGGGGCCCCTACGAGCAGTACTTC
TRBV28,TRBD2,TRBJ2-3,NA,CASSFLAGTDTQYF,TGTGCCAGCAGTTTTCTAGCGGGGACAGATACGCAGTATTTT
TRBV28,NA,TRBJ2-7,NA,CASRTPLAGTSYEQYF,TGTGCCAGCAGAACTCCCCTGGCGGGGACCTCCTACGAGCAGTACTTC